Described below is a single T cell receptor beta chain sequence and its context. Germline V lookup: CDR1 LGHNA, CDR2 YSLEER. V was clipped by 4 bases and J by 2 bases; unmatched bases: 7. This CDR3 spans 15 amino acids. These data come from a study of OX40 agonist ivuxolimab in advanced cancers. Study in general: Ivuxolimab is a fully human IgG2 antibody that activates OX40 (CD134).

TCRdb's table, derived via immunoSEQ multiplex PCR, lists solely in-frame clones and lacks some. The sample has about 58,000 clones, around 83% seen once. This sequence was found in an adult with an advanced solid tumor such as melanoma, head and neck, liver or kidney cancer. This sample comprised CD4+ or CD8+ T cells sorted from blood, obtained in a trial of the OX40 agonist ivuxolimab. The chain uses TRBV4-3 and TRBJ2-7, with 8 bases matching TRBD2. CDR3 region: CASSPGLGGTYEQYF. The CDR3, as DNA: TGCGCCAGCAGCCCGGGACTAGGTGGAACCTACGAGCAGTACTTC.